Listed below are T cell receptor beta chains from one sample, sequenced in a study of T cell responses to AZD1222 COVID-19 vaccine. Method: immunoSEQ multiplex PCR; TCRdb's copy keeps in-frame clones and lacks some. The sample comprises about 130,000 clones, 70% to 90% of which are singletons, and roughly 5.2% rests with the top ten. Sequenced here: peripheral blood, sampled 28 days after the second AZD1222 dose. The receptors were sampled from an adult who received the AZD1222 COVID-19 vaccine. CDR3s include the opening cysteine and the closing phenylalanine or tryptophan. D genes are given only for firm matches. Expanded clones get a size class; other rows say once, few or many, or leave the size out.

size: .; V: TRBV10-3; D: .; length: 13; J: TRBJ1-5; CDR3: CAISESRDQPQHF; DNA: TGTGCCATCAGTGAGTCGAGGGATCAGCCCCAGCATTTT
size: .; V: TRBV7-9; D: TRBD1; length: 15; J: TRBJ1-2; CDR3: CASSSWDRGDRGYTF; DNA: TGTGCCAGCAGCTCCTGGGACAGGGGTGATAGAGGCTACACCTTC
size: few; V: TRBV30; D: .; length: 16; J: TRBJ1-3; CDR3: CAWTPLTGNSGNTIYF; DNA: TGTGCCTGGACCCCCCTCACCGGGAACTCTGGAAACACCATATATTTT
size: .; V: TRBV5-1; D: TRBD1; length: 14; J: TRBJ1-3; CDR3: CASSYGTGGNTIYF; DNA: TGCGCCAGCAGCTATGGGACAGGGGGAAACACCATATATTTT
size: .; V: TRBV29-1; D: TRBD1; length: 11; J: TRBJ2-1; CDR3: CSVDRYNEQFF; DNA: TGCAGCGTGGACAGGTACAATGAGCAGTTCTTC
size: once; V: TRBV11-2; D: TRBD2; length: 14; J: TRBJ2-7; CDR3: CASSPGLAGIEQYF; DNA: TGTGCCAGCAGCCCGGGACTAGCGGGAATCGAGCAGTACTTC
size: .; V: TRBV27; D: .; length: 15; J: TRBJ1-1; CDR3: CASVGRSIMNTEAFF; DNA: TGTGCCAGCGTAGGACGGTCGATCATGAACACTGAAGCTTTCTTT
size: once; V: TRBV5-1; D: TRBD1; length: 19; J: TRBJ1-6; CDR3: CASSLESRQGARWNSPLHF; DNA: TGCGCCAGCAGCTTGGAATCGAGACAGGGGGCGCGGTGGAATTCACCCCTCCACTTT
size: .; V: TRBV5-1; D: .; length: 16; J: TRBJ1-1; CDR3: CASSLGPTGMNTEAFF; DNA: TGCGCCAGCAGCTTGGGTCCTACAGGGATGAACACTGAAGCTTTCTTT
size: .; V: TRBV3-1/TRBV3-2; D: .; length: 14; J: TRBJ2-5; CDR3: CASSQGGTQETQYF; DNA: TGTGCCAGCAGCCAAGGGGGTACCCAAGAGACCCAGTACTTC
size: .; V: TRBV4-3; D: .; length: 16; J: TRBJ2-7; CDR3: CASSQARGGVMNEQYF; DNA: TGCGCCAGCAGCCAAGCGCGGGGTGGGGTAATGAACGAGCAGTACTTC
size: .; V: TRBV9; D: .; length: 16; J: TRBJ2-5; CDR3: CASSLREGGGDETQYF; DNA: TGTGCCAGCAGCCTTCGGGAAGGGGGTGGTGATGAGACCCAGTACTTC